The following is a T cell receptor beta chain sequence with its context. The entry originates in a study of Graves' ophthalmopathy and Graves' hyperthyroidism. Using RNA transcripts, the TCR beta CDR3 regions were amplified. After a first-round RT-PCR with HTBI primers, a second-round multiplex PCR was run. A single record per CDR3 protein comes from TCRdb applying MiXCR to the multiplex PCR reads. Of about 390,000 distinct CDR3 sequences in the sample, 17% were seen once. Germline V gene lookup returns CDR1 SGHTA and CDR2 FQGTGA. Unmatched junction bases numbered 7, after V lost 5 bases and J lost 0 bases. CDR3 length: 16 amino acids.

Input material: peripheral blood. This rearrangement joins TRBV7-3 to TRBJ2-7; 10 bases match TRBD2. This TCR was sampled from an adult woman with stable Graves' hyperthyroidism. CDR3: CASSRRTSGSSYEQYF. The DNA of the CDR3 is TGTGCCAGCAGCAGAAGGACTAGCGGCAGCTCCTACGAGCAGTACTTC.